A selection of T cell receptor beta chains follows, all from one sample in a study of T cells in tuberculosis. Clones were read by immunoSEQ multiplex PCR, and TCRdb kept only the in-frame ones, dropping some. The profile shows around 10,000 clones, about 94% of them singletons. The source material was PBMCs. These receptors all come from an adult with tuberculosis. CDR3s include the opening cysteine and the closing phenylalanine or tryptophan. The order of the fields is J gene, clone size, V gene, D gene, CDR3 protein, CDR3 DNA. D genes are given only for firm matches. Where a row states a size, it is once, few, many or the class of an expanded clone; other rows omit it.

>TRBJ2-1|-|TRBV10-1|TRBD2
CASSHSVEREGPYNEQFF
TGCGCCAGCAGTCACTCAGTGGAGCGGGAGGGACCCTACAATGAGCAGTTCTTC
>TRBJ2-1|-|TRBV4-1|-
CASSPSTVAETYNEQFF
TGCGCCAGCAGCCCCTCTACGGTAGCGGAAACCTACAATGAGCAGTTCTTC
>TRBJ2-1|-|TRBV14|-
CASSPLSLRGSYNEQFF
TGTGCCAGCAGCCCCCTGTCCCTCCGCGGCTCCTACAATGAGCAGTTCTTC
>TRBJ2-5|-|TRBV5-1|TRBD1
CASSQGQEQETQYF
TGCGCCAGCAGCCAAGGACAGGAACAAGAGACCCAGTACTTC
>TRBJ2-7|few|TRBV9|TRBD2
CASSVGLAGGSSYEQYF
TGTGCCAGCAGCGTTGGACTAGCGGGGGGGAGCTCCTACGAGCAGTACTTC
>TRBJ1-4|-|TRBV25-1|TRBD1
CASSGTGTGEKLFF
TGTGCCAGCAGTGGGACAGGGACGGGTGAAAAACTGTTTTTT
>TRBJ2-5|-|TRBV7-6|TRBD1
CASSSGQGGETQYF
TGTGCCAGCAGCTCAGGACAGGGAGGAGAGACCCAGTACTTC
>TRBJ1-1|-|TRBV20-1|-
CSDREDTEAFF
TGCAGTGACCGAGAAGACACTGAAGCTTTCTTT
>TRBJ2-7|-|TRBV7-9|TRBD2
CASSRSGTVPYEQYF
TGTGCCAGCAGCCGGAGCGGGACCGTCCCCTACGAGCAGTACTTC
>TRBJ2-6|-|TRBV9|-
CASSVGQPSSGANVLTF
TGTGCCAGCAGCGTAGGACAGCCCAGCTCTGGGGCCAACGTCCTGACTTTC
>TRBJ2-3|-|TRBV10-1|-
CASSEASAATDTQYF
TGCGCCAGCAGTGAAGCTAGCGCAGCGACAGATACGCAGTATTTT
>TRBJ2-4|-|TRBV12-5|TRBD1
CASGSETGTGTFLAKNIQYF
TGTGCTAGTGGTAGCGAAACCGGGACAGGGACCTTCCTAGCCAAAAACATTCAGTACTTC
>TRBJ1-5|-|TRBV12-5|TRBD1
CASGIQRTGGYPTNQPQHF
TGTGCTAGTGGTATACAAAGGACAGGGGGCTACCCTACCAATCAGCCCCAGCATTTT
>TRBJ2-1|-|TRBV4-1|TRBD2
CASSLYYGGAGNEQFF
TGCGCCAGCAGCCTTTACTACGGGGGGGCCGGGAATGAGCAGTTCTTC
>TRBJ1-1|-|TRBV7-9|-
CASSLEGDTEAFF
TGTGCCAGCAGCTTAGAAGGGGATACTGAAGCTTTCTTT
>TRBJ1-2|-|TRBV5-1|-
CASSLGGGFRSYGYTF
TGCGCCAGCAGCTTGGGAGGGGGATTTCGGTCCTATGGCTACACCTTC
>TRBJ1-4|-|TRBV10-3|TRBD1
CAIRGQGRGEKLFF
TGTGCCATCAGGGGACAGGGCCGTGGAGAAAAACTGTTTTTT
>TRBJ2-7|-|TRBV10-3|-
CAISDRNFYEQYF
TGTGCCATCAGTGATCGAAACTTCTACGAGCAGTACTTC
>TRBJ2-7|-|TRBV30|-
CAWTSRFHEQYF
TGTGCCTGGACTTCTAGGTTCCACGAGCAGTACTTC
>TRBJ1-1|-|TRBV9|-
CASSATTNTEAFF
TGTGCCAGCAGCGCTACTACGAACACTGAAGCTTTCTTT
>TRBJ1-2|few|TRBV7-2|TRBD1
CASSFTTGTYGYTF
TGTGCCAGCAGCTTCACGACAGGGACCTATGGCTACACCTTC
>TRBJ2-7|-|TRBV7-9|-
CASTQRGSYEQYF
TGTGCCAGCACACAGAGGGGGTCCTACGAGCAGTACTTC
>TRBJ1-1|-|TRBV9|-
CASSEEGQLINTEAFF
TGTGCCAGCAGCGAGGAAGGACAGCTAATAAACACTGAAGCTTTCTTT
>TRBJ1-1|-|TRBV20-1|-
CSAFQGPEAFF
TGCAGTGCTTTCCAGGGCCCTGAAGCTTTCTTT
>TRBJ1-4|-|TRBV2|-
CASSDPQGGNEKLFF
TGTGCCAGCAGTGACCCGCAGGGAGGCAATGAAAAACTGTTTTTT
>TRBJ1-2|-|TRBV5-8|TRBD1
CASSRFYRGTYGYTF
TGTGCCAGCAGCCGGTTCTACAGGGGGACCTATGGCTACACCTTC
>TRBJ1-6|-|TRBV9|-
CASSGHAAGDNSPLHF
TGTGCCAGCAGCGGCCACGCGGCAGGGGATAATTCACCCCTCCACTTT
>TRBJ2-1|-|TRBV2|-
CASSEGNSDWNEQFF
TGTGCCAGCAGTGAAGGTAATAGCGACTGGAATGAGCAGTTCTTC
>TRBJ2-3|-|TRBV10-3|TRBD2
CASHGGTSGRAKTDTQYF
TGTGCCAGCCATGGTGGGACTAGCGGGAGGGCCAAGACAGATACGCAGTATTTT
>TRBJ1-4|-|TRBV5-6|TRBD1
CASSLTGPMEKLFF
TGTGCCAGCAGCCTGACAGGGCCGATGGAAAAACTGTTTTTT